This T cell receptor (beta chain) was found in a study of T cell changes during pregnancy in multiple sclerosis. Trimming shortened V by 5 bases and J by 3 bases, and 13 bases separated the two germline ends. The CDR3 length is 13 residues. CDR1 is SQVTM, CDR2 ANQGSEA, per germline. Only in-frame clones appear in the TCRdb table, and some are missing; sequencing was by immunoSEQ multiplex PCR. The sample includes about 85,000 clones, roughly nine tenths seen only once; the top ten take 2.5% to 3%. Here the sequenced sample was peripheral blood, taken in the first trimester of pregnancy. The genes are TRBV29-1 and TRBJ1-1; TRBD1 might be the D (5 bases). The sequence was obtained from a female donor with multiple sclerosis, enrolled in a pregnancy study. CDR3 region: CSVNHGAYTEAFF. CDR3 nucleotide sequence: TGCAGCGTTAACCATGGGGCGTACACTGAAGCTTTCTTT.